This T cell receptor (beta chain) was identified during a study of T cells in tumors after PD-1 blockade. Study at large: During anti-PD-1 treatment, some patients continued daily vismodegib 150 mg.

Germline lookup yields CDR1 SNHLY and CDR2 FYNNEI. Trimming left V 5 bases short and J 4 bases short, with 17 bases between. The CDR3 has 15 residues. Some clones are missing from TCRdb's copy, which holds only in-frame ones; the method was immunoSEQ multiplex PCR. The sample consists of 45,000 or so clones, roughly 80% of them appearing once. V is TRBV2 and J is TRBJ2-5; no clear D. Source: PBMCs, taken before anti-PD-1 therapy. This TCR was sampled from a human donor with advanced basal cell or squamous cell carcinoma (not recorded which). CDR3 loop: CASSTGGMWGETQYF. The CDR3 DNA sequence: TGTGCCAGCAGTACCGGTGGGATGTGGGGAGAGACCCAGTACTTC.